A selection of T cell receptor beta chains follows, all from one sample in a study of T cell repertoires in cytomegalovirus infection. Each CDR3 protein is one row after TCRdb ran MiXCR on the reads. The table has around 450,000 distinct CDR3 sequences, approximately 32% seen once. Sample: PBMCs. The receptors come from a human donor in good health (CMV status not recorded). Some clones in this sample may be carry-over from other donors' samples. Both conserved end residues are part of each CDR3. A D gene is named only where the DNA matches it firmly. Only part of the rows carry a size: once, few, many, or a class if the clone is expanded.

V	size	D	J	CDR3	DNA
TRBV24-1	.	TRBD2	TRBJ2-5	CATSPGGGGYETQYF	TGTGCCACCTCCCCTGGTGGGGGGGGTTATGAGACCCAGTACTTC
TRBV6-6	.	TRBD1	TRBJ1-1	CASSYPGYPARTGATEAFF	TGTGCCAGCAGTTACCCTGGATACCCGGCGAGGACAGGGGCCACTGAAGCTTTCTTT
TRBV19	.	TRBD2	TRBJ2-1	CASSQPSGGAHNEQFF	TGTGCCAGTAGCCAGCCTAGCGGGGGGGCCCACAATGAGCAGTTCTTC
TRBV7-2	few	.	TRBJ1-2	CASSLGSRPVDGYTF	TGTGCCAGCAGCTTAGGGAGCAGGCCTGTGGATGGCTACACCTTC
TRBV28	many	.	TRBJ2-1	CASRQNNEQFF	TGTGCCAGCAGACAGAACAATGAGCAGTTCTTC
TRBV12-3/TRBV12-4	many	.	TRBJ1-4	CASSLSGKNEKLFF	TGTGCCAGCAGTTTGTCAGGCAAGAATGAAAAACTGTTTTTT
TRBV6-5	few	.	TRBJ1-3	CASSPLDGNTIYF	TGTGCCAGCAGTCCTCTGGACGGAAACACCATATATTTT
TRBV6-1	many	.	TRBJ1-2	CASRETGKGYGYTF	TGTGCCAGCAGAGAAACAGGGAAGGGTTATGGCTACACCTTC
TRBV30	few	.	TRBJ2-5	CAWNSLRGQETQYF	TGTGCCTGGAATTCTCTCCGGGGCCAAGAGACCCAGTACTTC
TRBV5-6	.	.	TRBJ1-6	CASSLDAGPGSPLHF	TGTGCCAGCAGCTTGGACGCGGGACCGGGATCACCCCTCCACTTT
TRBV7-9	.	TRBD1	TRBJ1-2	CASSARQGITSGSYGYTF	TGTGCCAGCAGCGCCCGACAGGGTATAACATCGGGGTCCTATGGCTACACCTTC
TRBV7-9	.	TRBD2	TRBJ2-5	CASSVVAGAEETQYF	TGTGCCAGCAGCGTAGTAGCGGGGGCCGAGGAGACCCAGTACTTC
TRBV19	.	.	TRBJ2-1	CASSDQGSPYNEQFF	TGTGCCAGTAGTGATCAGGGGTCGCCCTACAATGAGCAGTTCTTC
TRBV20-1	.	.	TRBJ1-2	CSAHGGGYTF	TGCAGTGCCCATGGTGGTGGCTACACCTTC
TRBV7-8	many	.	TRBJ1-6	CASSLDRREAYNSPLHF	TGTGCCAGCAGCTTAGATCGCAGGGAGGCCTATAATTCACCCCTCCACTTT
TRBV4-1	.	.	TRBJ1-2	CASSQGEGGYYGYTF	TGCGCCAGCAGCCAAGGAGAAGGGGGATACTATGGCTACACCTTC
TRBV24-1	few	.	TRBJ2-7	CATSDFGDEQYF	TGTGCCACCAGTGATTTTGGGGACGAGCAGTACTTC
TRBV14	.	TRBD1	TRBJ1-1	CASSLRQGVNTEAFF	TGTGCCAGCAGCCTTAGACAGGGGGTGAACACTGAAGCTTTCTTT
TRBV20-1	few	TRBD2	TRBJ2-1	CSAHSGASGGNEQFF	TGCAGTGCTCATTCTGGGGCTAGCGGGGGTAATGAGCAGTTCTTC
TRBV4-1	.	TRBD1	TRBJ2-6	CASSREPGQGFGANVLTF	TGCGCCAGCAGCCGAGAACCGGGACAGGGTTTTGGGGCCAACGTCCTGACTTTC
TRBV7-2	.	.	TRBJ2-3	CASSLAAEDTQYF	TGTGCCAGCAGCTTAGCGGCCGAGGATACGCAGTATTTT
TRBV11-2	few	TRBD1	TRBJ2-1	CASSPNRGSYNEQFF	TGTGCCAGCAGCCCAAACAGGGGCTCCTACAATGAGCAGTTCTTC
TRBV6-5	many	.	TRBJ1-2	CASSYHRTNYGYTF	TGTGCCAGCAGTTACCACCGTACTAACTATGGCTACACCTTC
TRBV5-1	.	TRBD1	TRBJ1-1	CASTGQGMGTEAFF	TGCGCCAGCACCGGACAGGGTATGGGGACTGAAGCTTTCTTT
TRBV6-2/TRBV6-3	few	TRBD2	TRBJ2-1	CASSSAGGGEEQFF	TGTGCCAGCAGTTCAGCGGGGGGGGGCGAGGAGCAGTTCTTC
TRBV6-8	.	.	TRBJ1-1	CASRQVGWGTEAFF	TGTGCCAGTCGACAGGTCGGATGGGGCACTGAAGCTTTCTTT
TRBV6-5	.	.	TRBJ1-1	CSSSYSAGVNTEAFF	TGTTCCAGCAGTTACTCTGCAGGAGTGAACACTGAAGCTTTCTTT
TRBV7-9	.	.	TRBJ2-1	CASSDGLYNEQFF	TGTGCCAGCAGCGATGGACTGTACAATGAGCAGTTCTTC
TRBV6-1	.	.	TRBJ1-1	CAISEEAGKAFF	TGTGCCATCAGTGAAGAGGCCGGGAAGGCTTTCTTT
TRBV7-6	.	.	TRBJ2-7	CASSSTGEQYF	TGTGCCAGCAGCTCGACGGGGGAGCAGTACTTC
TRBV20-1	.	.	TRBJ1-5	CSAIGGVNQPQHF	TGCAGTGCTATAGGGGGGGTCAATCAGCCCCAGCATTTT
TRBV7-3	many	TRBD2	TRBJ2-3	CASSLRGESDTQYF	TGTGCCAGCAGCCTCCGGGGGGAGTCGGATACGCAGTATTTT
TRBV11-2	few	.	TRBJ2-7	CASSRGPGNYEQYF	TGTGCCAGCAGCCGTGGGCCAGGGAACTACGAGCAGTACTTC
TRBV5-5	.	.	TRBJ1-2	CASSLGPGLPAMGYGYTF	TGTGCCAGCAGCTTGGGCCCAGGGTTGCCTGCTATGGGCTATGGCTACACCTTC
TRBV6-6	.	TRBD1	TRBJ2-3	CASIQPGQGRGRDTQYF	TGTGCCAGCATTCAACCGGGACAGGGCCGAGGGCGAGATACGCAGTATTTT
TRBV6-5	few	TRBD1	TRBJ1-2	CASSPGTGNPNYGYTF	TGTGCCAGCAGTCCTGGGACAGGCAATCCTAACTATGGCTACACCTTC
TRBV5-6	.	.	TRBJ2-7	CASSAFEGRLRVYEQYF	TGTGCCAGCAGCGCCTTTGAGGGACGGTTACGGGTCTACGAGCAGTACTTC
TRBV18	.	.	TRBJ1-1	CASSLQSGDTEAFF	TGTGCCAGCTCCCTACAAAGCGGAGACACTGAAGCTTTCTTT
TRBV6-1	many	.	TRBJ1-1	CASSLTGGNTEAFF	TGTGCCAGCAGCTTAACGGGGGGGAACACTGAAGCTTTCTTT
TRBV12-3/TRBV12-4	.	.	TRBJ2-5	CASSTSFQETQYF	TGTGCCAGCAGTACTAGTTTCCAAGAGACCCAGTACTTC
TRBV6-1	few	.	TRBJ1-6	CASMPGLINSPLHF	TGTGCCAGCATGCCGGGACTGATTAATTCACCCCTCCACTTT
TRBV2	.	.	TRBJ1-3	CASRLDPNSGNTIYF	TGTGCCAGCAGGCTGGACCCGAACTCTGGAAACACCATATATTTT
TRBV28	many	.	TRBJ2-2	CASSLRQNTGELFF	TGTGCCAGCAGTTTGAGGCAGAACACCGGGGAGCTGTTTTTT
TRBV6-2/TRBV6-3	.	.	TRBJ2-7	CASSFLAEQYF	TGTGCCAGCAGTTTTCTAGCGGAGCAGTACTTC
TRBV28	.	.	TRBJ1-5	CASSLMIVLSNQPQHF	TGTGCCAGCAGTTTAATGATTGTCCTCAGCAATCAGCCCCAGCATTTT
TRBV28	few	.	TRBJ2-3	CASRTAWVDTDTQYF	TGTGCCAGCAGGACCGCTTGGGTGGACACAGATACGCAGTATTTT